The 32 T cell receptor beta chains below all came from one sample that was sequenced in a study of long-term antiretroviral therapy in people with HIV. Runs used v3.0 of the immunoSEQ assay and were done at survey level. Sequencing was performed with immunoSEQ multiplex PCR; in TCRdb, only in-frame clones are kept and a portion is missing. There are 24,000 or so clones in the sample; more than 85% occur only once, and 9.2% lies in the top ten. Sample: unsorted PBMCs, taken 7.6 years after starting antiretroviral therapy. The receptor source for this set is a woman between 35 and 50 years old with HIV.

The chain is built from TRBV5-4 and TRBJ1-1, with 7 bases that match TRBD1. Germline-derived CDR1 and CDR2 are SGHNT and YYREEE (reference sequence). This CDR3 is 14 amino acids long. After removal of 3 bases from V and 1 base from J, the junction contained 3 bases not matched to a gene. CDR3 region: CASSWDRSNTEAFF. The CDR3 DNA sequence: TGTGCCAGCAGCTGGGACAGATCGAACACTGAAGCTTTCTTT.

The chain recombines TRBV19 with TRBJ1-5, with TRBD1 matching 8 bases. CDR1 is LNHDA, CDR2 SQIVND, per germline (reference sequence). After removal of 5 bases from V and 2 bases from J, the junction contained 5 bases not matched to a gene. This CDR3 comprises 15 residues. Here the CDR3 reads CASSSQGGGNQPQHF. The CDR3, as DNA: TGTGCCAGTAGTTCACAGGGGGGGGGCAATCAGCCCCAGCATTTT. Full variable domain (missing parts from reference TRBV19 and TRBJ1-5): DGGITQSPKYLFRKEGQNVTLSCEQNLNHDAMYWYRQDPGQGLRLIYYSQIVNDFQKGDIAEGYSVSREKKESFPLTVTSAQKNPTAFYLCASSSQGGGNQPQHFGDGTRLSIL.

The chain recombines TRBV27 with TRBJ1-1, with TRBD1 as a possible D gene (5 bases). CDR1 and CDR2 from the germline V gene are MNHEY and SMNVEV (reference sequence). V was clipped by 5 bases and J by 1 base, with 11 bases between them. This CDR3 has 14 amino acids. The CDR3 loop reads CASSPGTSNTEAFF. The DNA of the CDR3 is TGTGCCAGCAGTCCCGGGACGTCGAACACTGAAGCTTTCTTT.

J is TRBJ1-1 and V is TRBV11-2; possible D gene TRBD1, 6 bases. Trimming shortened V by 5 bases and J by 4 bases, and 17 bases separated the two germline ends. Germline loops: CDR1 SGHAT, CDR2 FQNNGV. The CDR3 runs 15 residues. CDR3 sequence (DNA): TGTGCCAGCAGCCCCGGACAGTACGCGAGCACTGAAGCTTTCTTT. Protein product: CASSPGQYASTEAFF. Complete variable domain (other parts from reference TRBV11-2 and TRBJ1-1): EAGVAQSPRYKIIEKRQSVAFWCNPISGHATLYWYQQILGQGPKLLIQFQNNGVVDDSQLPKDRFSAERLKGVDSTLKIQPAKLEDSAVYLCASSPGQYASTEAFFGQGTRLTVV.

The V and J genes are TRBV6-6 and TRBJ1-1, with unresolved D. The CDR3 runs to 14 residues. Germline CDR1 is MNHNY and CDR2 is SVGAGI (reference sequence). Trimming removed 7 bases from V and 8 bases from J, with 20 bases in between. In nucleotides, the CDR3 is TGTGCCAGCACCCCGAGGGTCCCAGTGATAGAAGCTTTCTTT. It translates to CASTPRVPVIEAFF.

The J gene is TRBJ2-3, the V gene TRBV5-1, with D possibly matching TRBD1 (5 bases). V shed 0 bases and J shed 4 bases, with 12 bases lying between them. The CDR3 has 15 residues. Germline CDR1 and CDR2: SGHRS and YFSETQ. The CDR3 spells CASSLETVASDTQYF. The CDR3 bases are TGCGCCAGCAGCTTGGAGACAGTTGCCTCAGATACGCAGTATTTT.

The chain recombines TRBV30 with TRBJ2-7; D call uncertain. The germline CDR1 and CDR2 sequences are GTSNPN and SVGIG (reference sequence). This CDR3 is built from 12 residues. Trimming removed 4 bases at V and 2 bases at J, with 9 bases between. This CDR3 reads CAWNDNTYEQYF. CDR3 DNA: TGTGCCTGGAATGACAACACCTACGAGCAGTACTTC.

The chain couples TRBV5-6 to TRBJ2-1; 8 nucleotides agree with TRBD1. Per the germline V gene, CDR1 is SGHDT and CDR2 is YYEEEE. The trim removed 0 bases at V and 7 bases at J, leaving 18 bases unmatched. The CDR3 sequence is 19 residues long. CDR3 in amino acids: CASSLGFIMSDRDWNEQFF. In DNA form, the CDR3 reads TGTGCCAGCAGCTTGGGCTTTATAATGTCGGACAGGGATTGGAATGAGCAGTTCTTC.

V gene TRBV30 combines with J gene TRBJ2-7; D may be TRBD1 or TRBD2 (5 bases each). Trimming took 3 bases from V and 2 from J, leaving 8 bases between them. The length of the CDR3 is 12 residues. CDR1 and CDR2 from the germline V gene are GTSNPN and SVGIG (reference sequence). The chain's CDR3 is CAWRGRTYEQYF. The CDR3 DNA reads as TGTGCCTGGAGGGGACGGACCTACGAGCAGTACTTC.

The chain joins TRBV19 to TRBJ1-1; no clear D. Germline values: CDR1 LNHDA, CDR2 SQIVND (reference sequence). V was cut by 4 bases and J by 2 bases, with 17 bases left in between. The CDR3 is made up of 16 amino acids. CDR3 sequence (DNA): TGTGCCAGTAGTAGGACGTGGTCCCTCGGTAACACTGAAGCTTTCTTT. Amino acids: CASSRTWSLGNTEAFF.

The CDR3 nucleotides are TGTGCCAGCTCCAGGGCGGGCTACAATCAGCCCCAGCATTTT. As protein: CASSRAGYNQPQHF. The chain is built from TRBV6-5 and TRBJ1-5, with D possibly matching TRBD1 (5 bases). Per the germline V gene, CDR1 is MNHEY and CDR2 is SVGAGI. The CDR3 is made up of 14 amino acids. The V end lost 8 bases, the J end lost 3 bases, and 14 bases lay between the germline ends.

CDR3 nucleotide sequence: TGTGCTAGTGGCCGGGACAGAAACACAGATACGCAGTATTTT. It encodes CASGRDRNTDTQYF. The chain recombines TRBV12-5 with TRBJ2-3; the match to TRBD1 covers 7 bases. Germline-derived CDR1 and CDR2 are LGHNT and FRNRAP. The CDR3 has 14 residues. V lost 6 bases to trimming and J lost 2 bases; unmatched junction nucleotides: 5.

The chain is built from TRBV6-5 and TRBJ2-7, with a weak D call TRBD1 (6 bases). This CDR3 has 13 residues. Trimming took off 11 bases at V and 3 bases at J, with 17 bases between the two ends. Germline CDR1 reads MNHEY; CDR2 reads SVGAGI. CDR3 residues: CAAGAGFNYEQYF. In DNA form, the CDR3 reads TGTGCCGCAGGGGCAGGGTTTAACTACGAGCAGTACTTC.

The V and J genes are TRBV19 and TRBJ2-2, with D possibly TRBD1 on 6 matching bases. The CDR3 extends over 16 amino acids. CDR1 and CDR2 from the germline V gene are LNHDA and SQIVND (reference sequence). The germline V and J ends were trimmed by 7 bases and 0 bases, with 15 bases remaining between them. CDR3 sequence: CASTKQGYTNTGELFF. The CDR3 nucleotides read TGTGCCAGTACCAAACAGGGTTACACGAACACCGGGGAGCTGTTTTTT.

This clone showed up just once. V usage is TRBV6-6 and J usage is TRBJ1-1, with a possible D match to TRBD1 (6 bases). Germline V lookup: CDR1 MNHNY, CDR2 SVGAGI (reference sequence). V dropped 6 bases and J dropped 1 base, with 12 bases sitting between them. The CDR3 loop spans 14 amino acids. CDR3 DNA sequence: TGTGCCAGCAGGGGAGGGGGGACGAACACTGAAGCTTTCTTT. It encodes CASRGGGTNTEAFF.

The chain uses TRBV19 and TRBJ1-5; perhaps TRBD1 as D (6 bases). The CDR3 totals 18 residues. Trimming shortened V by 5 bases and J by 3 bases, and 23 bases separated the two germline ends. The V gene's germline CDR1 is LNHDA and CDR2 SQIVND (reference sequence). The DNA of the CDR3 is TGTGCCAGTAGTCCAATAGGGGGTGAGGGGAAGGACAATCAGCCCCAGCATTTT. Protein sequence: CASSPIGGEGKDNQPQHF.

V and J are TRBV6-1 and TRBJ2-3, with TRBD2 as a possible D gene (7 bases). Trimming left V 1 base short and J 0 bases short, with 11 bases between. The CDR3 sequence is 16 residues long. Germline V gene lookup returns CDR1 MNHNS and CDR2 SASEGT. The CDR3 bases are TGTGCCAGCAGTGAAGGGGGGGGCCGGAGCACAGATACGCAGTATTTT. Its translation is CASSEGGGRSTDTQYF.

This sequence joins TRBV2 and TRBJ1-2, with D perhaps TRBD1 (6 bases). The germline V and J ends were trimmed by 4 bases and 6 bases, with 21 bases remaining between them. The CDR3 sequence is 16 residues long. Germline-derived CDR1 and CDR2 are SNHLY and FYNNEI. This CDR3 is CASSAGKTGLDHGYTF. The CDR3 DNA follows: TGTGCCAGCAGTGCGGGAAAAACAGGGTTGGATCATGGCTACACCTTC.

The chain couples TRBV6-5 to TRBJ1-2; no definite D call. The ends were cut back, 2 bases at V and 4 bases at J, with 17 bases in the middle. The CDR3 loop spans 16 amino acids. Per the germline V gene, CDR1 is MNHEY and CDR2 is SVGAGI. The CDR3 region has the DNA TGTGCCAGCAGTTACGGACCCGCCTTAGATACCTATGGCTACACCTTC. This gives the protein CASSYGPALDTYGYTF.

J is TRBJ2-2 and V is TRBV19; 9 positions agree with TRBD1. Germline V lookup: CDR1 LNHDA, CDR2 SQIVND (reference sequence). CDR3 size: 16 residues. V was pared by 3 bases and J by 2 bases, with 4 bases of the junction left unmatched. The CDR3 coding sequence is TGTGCCAGTAGTATTATGGGACAGGGCAACACCGGGGAGCTGTTTTTT. Translation gives CASSIMGQGNTGELFF.

The chain couples TRBV27 to TRBJ1-1; D uncertain. V dropped 6 bases and J dropped 2 bases, with 10 bases sitting between them. CDR1 is MNHEY, CDR2 SMNVEV, per germline (reference sequence). The CDR3 is 13 residues long. The CDR3 DNA is TGTGCCAGCAGCCTCTTTAGCAACACTGAAGCTTTCTTT. Translated: CASSLFSNTEAFF.

The rearrangement uses TRBV19 and TRBJ1-5, with 8 bases fitting TRBD1. Germline V CDR1 and CDR2: LNHDA, SQIVND (reference sequence). With 3 bases clipped from V and 7 bases from J, the junction kept 8 bases outside the gene matches. The CDR3 consists of 15 residues. The CDR3 reads CASSIRGRVTQPQHF. The CDR3 bases are TGTGCCAGTAGTATCAGGGGGCGGGTCACCCAGCCCCAGCATTTT.

The chain uses TRBV10-3 and TRBJ1-2; possibly TRBD1 for D (6 bases). This CDR3 has 16 residues. Germline V gene sequence: CDR1 ENHRY, CDR2 SYGVKD. Trimming removed 6 bases at V and 0 bases at J, with 17 bases between. CDR3 sequence: CAIREGHSASNYGYTF. The CDR3 coding sequence is TGTGCCATCAGAGAGGGACATTCGGCTTCTAACTATGGCTACACCTTC.

The V call is TRBV7-8, the J call TRBJ1-6; unclear D gene. The CDR3 runs 14 residues. V lost 10 bases to trimming and J lost 6 bases, with 16 bases between them. Germline-derived CDR1 and CDR2 are SGHVS and FQNEAQ. CDR3 amino acids: CATKIGSINSPLHF. CDR3 sequence (DNA): TGTGCCACCAAGATCGGAAGCATTAATTCACCCCTCCACTTT.

The genes are TRBV30 and TRBJ1-2; D might be TRBD1 (5 bases). Germline lookup yields CDR1 GTSNPN and CDR2 SVGIG (reference sequence). V lost 3 bases and J 0 bases, leaving 11 bases between the germline ends. The CDR3 totals 14 residues. The CDR3 protein is CAWRRGSSNYGYTF. Here the CDR3 DNA reads TGTGCCTGGAGGAGGGGCAGTTCTAACTATGGCTACACCTTC.

The V call is TRBV29-1, the J call TRBJ1-1, with 9 positions matching TRBD1. The length of the CDR3 is 12 residues. The germline V gene encodes CDR1 SQVTM and CDR2 ANQGSEA. V was clipped by 6 bases and J by 1 base; unmatched bases: 0. In DNA form, the CDR3 reads TGCAGCGTGGGACAGGGGAACACTGAAGCTTTCTTT. It specifies CSVGQGNTEAFF.

The chain carries TRBV10-3 and TRBJ2-3, with D tentatively TRBD1 or TRBD2 (5 bases each). Trimming took off 4 bases at V and 4 bases at J, with 21 bases between the two ends. CDR1 ENHRY and CDR2 SYGVKD come from the germline V gene. The CDR3 has 17 amino acids. This chain's CDR3 is CAISGSQGGGVADTQYF. DNA of the CDR3: TGTGCCATCAGTGGTAGTCAGGGTGGGGGAGTTGCAGATACGCAGTATTTT.

The chain recombines TRBV7-3 with TRBJ2-3; 8 nucleotides match TRBD2. Germline V gives CDR1 SGHTA, CDR2 FQGTGA. Losses at the gene ends were 0 bases for V and 0 bases for J; bases not matched to a gene: 8. There are 18 residues in the CDR3. DNA for the CDR3: TGTGCCAGCAGCTTAACGGTCCGAAGCGGGGGCAGCACAGATACGCAGTATTTT. It encodes CASSLTVRSGGSTDTQYF.

The rearrangement links TRBV16 to TRBJ1-5; unclear D gene. The CDR3 sequence is 13 residues long. Germline V gene data show CDR1 as KGHSY and CDR2 as FQNENV. Trimming removed 2 bases at V and 5 bases at J, with 7 bases between. The CDR3 DNA follows: TGTGCCAGCAGCCAAGGCACCTATCAGCCCCAGCATTTT. Its protein is CASSQGTYQPQHF.

The chain has TRBV2 and TRBJ1-2; D may be TRBD1 (5 bases). This CDR3 contains 13 residues. CDR1 and CDR2 from the germline V gene are SNHLY and FYNNEI. Trimming pared 6 bases from V and 5 bases from J, leaving 13 bases between. The CDR3 DNA is TGTGCCAGCAGAAACGACAGAGAGTATGGCTACACCTTC. This encodes CASRNDREYGYTF.

The DNA for the CDR3 is TGTGCCAGCAGCCAAGAGGGAGGACCCCGGCGCGAGCAGTACTTC. Encoded protein: CASSQEGGPRREQYF. The chain carries TRBV14 and TRBJ2-7, with a tentative D call TRBD2 (6 bases). CDR3 size: 15 residues. The V and J ends lost 0 bases and 6 bases respectively, with 15 bases between them. Germline CDR1 reads SGHDN; CDR2 reads FVKESK. Based on the CDR3 plus reference TRBV14 and TRBJ2-7, the full variable domain is EAGVTQFPSHSVIEKGQTVTLRCDPISGHDNLYWYRRVMGKEIKFLLHFVKESKQDESGMPNNRFLAERTGGTYSTLKVQPAELEDSGVYFCASSQEGGPRREQYFGPGTRLTVT.

The chain carries TRBV7-2 and TRBJ2-3; possibly TRBD1 for D (5 bases). The CDR3 contains 14 residues. Germline CDR1 is SGHTA and CDR2 is FQGNSA. V lost 2 bases and J 4 bases, leaving 10 bases between the germline ends. DNA for the CDR3: TGTGCCAGCAGCTTAAATCAGGGCGCAGATACGCAGTATTTT. Protein product: CASSLNQGADTQYF. Using reference TRBV7-2 and TRBJ2-3 for the parts outside the CDR3, the full variable domain is GAGVSQSPSNKVTEKGKDVELRCDPISGHTALYWYRQSLGQGLEFLIYFQGNSAPDKSGLPSDRFSAERTGGSVSTLTIQRTQQEDSAVYLCASSLNQGADTQYFGPGTRLTVL.